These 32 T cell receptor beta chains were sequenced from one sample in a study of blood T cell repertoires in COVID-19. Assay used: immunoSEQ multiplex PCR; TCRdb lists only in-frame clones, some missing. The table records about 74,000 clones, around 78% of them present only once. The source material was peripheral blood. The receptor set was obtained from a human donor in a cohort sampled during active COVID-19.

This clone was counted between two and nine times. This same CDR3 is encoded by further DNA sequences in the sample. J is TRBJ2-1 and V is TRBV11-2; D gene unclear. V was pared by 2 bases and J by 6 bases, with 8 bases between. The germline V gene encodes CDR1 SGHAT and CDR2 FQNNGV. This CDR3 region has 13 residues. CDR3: CASSLNSVNEQFF. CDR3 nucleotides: TGTGCCAGCAGCTTAAACTCCGTCAATGAGCAGTTCTTC.

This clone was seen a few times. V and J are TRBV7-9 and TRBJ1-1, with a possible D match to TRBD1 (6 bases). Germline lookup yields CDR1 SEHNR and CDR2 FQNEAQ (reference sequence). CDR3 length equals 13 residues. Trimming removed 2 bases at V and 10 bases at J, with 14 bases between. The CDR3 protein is CASSLSATGRAFF. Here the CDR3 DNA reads TGTGCCAGCAGCTTATCTGCTACAGGGAGAGCTTTCTTT.

CDR3 DNA: TGCGCCAGCAGCTCGGACGGGGTGGGGGGATCACCCCTCCACTTT. Translated, it gives CASSSDGVGGSPLHF. The J gene is TRBJ1-6, the V gene TRBV10-2, with a weak D call TRBD1 (5 bases). The V and J ends lost 6 bases and 10 bases respectively, with 19 bases between them. Germline CDR1 WSHSY, CDR2 SAAADI. CDR3 length equals 15 residues.

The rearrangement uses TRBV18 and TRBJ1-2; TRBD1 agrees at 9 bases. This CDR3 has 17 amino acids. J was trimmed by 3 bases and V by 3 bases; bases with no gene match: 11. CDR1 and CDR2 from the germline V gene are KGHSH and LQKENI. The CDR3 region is CASSPGVQGARDYGYTF. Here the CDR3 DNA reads TGTGCCAGCTCACCCGGGGTACAGGGGGCGCGAGACTATGGCTACACCTTC.

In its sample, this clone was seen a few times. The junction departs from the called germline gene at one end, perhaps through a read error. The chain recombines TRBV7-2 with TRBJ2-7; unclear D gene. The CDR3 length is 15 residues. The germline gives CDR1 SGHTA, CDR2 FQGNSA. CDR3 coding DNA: TGTGCCAGCAGCTTCCTGGTCAGGCCGTCCTCCGAGCAGTACTTC. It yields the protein CASSFLVRPSSEQYF.

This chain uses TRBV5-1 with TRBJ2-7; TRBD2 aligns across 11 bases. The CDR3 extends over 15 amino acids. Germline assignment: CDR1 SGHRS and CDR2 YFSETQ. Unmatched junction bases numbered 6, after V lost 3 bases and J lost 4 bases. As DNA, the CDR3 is TGCGCCAGCAGCTCCTTAGCGGGAGGGAGATACGAGCAGTACTTC. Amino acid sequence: CASSSLAGGRYEQYF.

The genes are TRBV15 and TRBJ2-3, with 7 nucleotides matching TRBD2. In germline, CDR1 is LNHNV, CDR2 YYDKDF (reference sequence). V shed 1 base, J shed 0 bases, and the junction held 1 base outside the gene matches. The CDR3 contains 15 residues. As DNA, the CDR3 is TGTGCCACCAGCAGAGGGGAGGGTAGCACAGATACGCAGTATTTT. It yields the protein CATSRGEGSTDTQYF.

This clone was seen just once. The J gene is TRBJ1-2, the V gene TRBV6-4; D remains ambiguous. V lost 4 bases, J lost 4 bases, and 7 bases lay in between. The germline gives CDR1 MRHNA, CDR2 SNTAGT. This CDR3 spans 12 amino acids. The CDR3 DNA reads TGTGCCAGCAGTGCTTCCGGCTATGGCTACACCTTC. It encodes CASSASGYGYTF.

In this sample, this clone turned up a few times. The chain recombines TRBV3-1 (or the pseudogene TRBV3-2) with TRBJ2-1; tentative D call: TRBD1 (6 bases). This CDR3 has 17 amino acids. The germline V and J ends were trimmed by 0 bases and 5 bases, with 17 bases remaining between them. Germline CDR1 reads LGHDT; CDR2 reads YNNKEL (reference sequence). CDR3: CASSQERDTHPDNEQFF. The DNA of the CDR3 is TGTGCCAGCAGCCAAGAAAGGGACACCCACCCTGACAATGAGCAGTTCTTC.

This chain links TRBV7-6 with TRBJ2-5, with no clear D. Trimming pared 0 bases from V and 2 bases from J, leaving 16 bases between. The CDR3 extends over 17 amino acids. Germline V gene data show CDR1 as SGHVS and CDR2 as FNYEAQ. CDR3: CASSLASLPFGQETQYF. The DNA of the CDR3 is TGTGCCAGCAGCTTAGCATCACTCCCGTTCGGTCAAGAGACCCAGTACTTC.

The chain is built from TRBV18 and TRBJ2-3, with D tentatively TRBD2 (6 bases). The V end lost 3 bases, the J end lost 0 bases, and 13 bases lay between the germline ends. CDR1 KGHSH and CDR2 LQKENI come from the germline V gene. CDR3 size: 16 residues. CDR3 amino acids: CASSPETSRSTDTQYF. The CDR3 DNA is TGTGCCAGCTCACCGGAGACTAGTCGGAGCACAGATACGCAGTATTTT.

As DNA, the CDR3 is TGTGCCAGCAGGAGAGACAGGGGAAACGAGCAGTACTTC. Amino acid sequence: CASRRDRGNEQYF. The chain couples TRBV6-5 to TRBJ2-7; 8 bases map to TRBD1. Germline assignment: CDR1 MNHEY and CDR2 SVGAGI. V lost 6 bases to trimming and J lost 5 bases; unmatched junction nucleotides: 6. This CDR3 spans 13 amino acids.

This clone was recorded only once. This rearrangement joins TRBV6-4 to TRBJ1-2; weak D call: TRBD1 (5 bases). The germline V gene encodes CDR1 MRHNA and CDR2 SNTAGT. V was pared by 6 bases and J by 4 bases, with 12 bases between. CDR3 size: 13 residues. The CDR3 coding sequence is TGTGCCAGCAGCGAGTCGGGGGTCTATGGCTACACCTTC. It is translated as CASSESGVYGYTF.

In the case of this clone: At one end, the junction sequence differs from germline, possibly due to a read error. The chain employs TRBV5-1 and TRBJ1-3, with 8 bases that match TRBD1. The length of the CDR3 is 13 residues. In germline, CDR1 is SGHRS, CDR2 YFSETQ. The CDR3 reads CVSRTGGDTSIYF. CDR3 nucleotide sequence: TGCGTCAGCAGAACAGGGGGTGATACCTCCATATATTTT.

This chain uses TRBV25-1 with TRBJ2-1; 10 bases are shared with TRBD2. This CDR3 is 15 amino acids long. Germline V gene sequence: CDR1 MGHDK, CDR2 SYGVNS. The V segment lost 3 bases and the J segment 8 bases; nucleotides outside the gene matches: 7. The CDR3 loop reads CASSDSGRSRDEQFF. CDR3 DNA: TGTGCCAGCAGTGATAGCGGGAGGTCAAGGGATGAGCAGTTCTTC.

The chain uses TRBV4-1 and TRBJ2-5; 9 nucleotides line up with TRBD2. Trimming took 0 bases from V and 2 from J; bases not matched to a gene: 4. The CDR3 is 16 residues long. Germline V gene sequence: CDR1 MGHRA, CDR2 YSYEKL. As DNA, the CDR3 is TGCGCCAGCAGCCAAGAAGGGACTAGCAATCAAGAGACCCAGTACTTC. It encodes CASSQEGTSNQETQYF.

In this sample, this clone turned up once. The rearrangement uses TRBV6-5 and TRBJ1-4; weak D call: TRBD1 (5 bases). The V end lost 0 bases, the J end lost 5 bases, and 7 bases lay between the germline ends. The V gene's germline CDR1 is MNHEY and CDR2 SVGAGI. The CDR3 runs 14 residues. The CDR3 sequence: CASSYSGGNEKLFF. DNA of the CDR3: TGTGCCAGCAGTTACTCGGGGGGAAATGAAAAACTGTTTTTT.

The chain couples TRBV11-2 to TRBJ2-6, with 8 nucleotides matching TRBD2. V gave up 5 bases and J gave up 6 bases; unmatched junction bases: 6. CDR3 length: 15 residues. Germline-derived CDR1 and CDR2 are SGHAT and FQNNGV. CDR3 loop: CASSPSGSEANVLTF. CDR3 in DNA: TGTGCCAGCAGCCCAAGCGGGAGTGAGGCCAACGTCCTGACTTTC.

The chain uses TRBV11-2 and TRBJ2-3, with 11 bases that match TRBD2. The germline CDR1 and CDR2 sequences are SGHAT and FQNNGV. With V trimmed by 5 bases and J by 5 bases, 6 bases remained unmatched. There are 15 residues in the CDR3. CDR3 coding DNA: TGTGCCAGCAGCCTTAGCGGGAGGGCCGGAGATACGCAGTATTTT. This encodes CASSLSGRAGDTQYF.

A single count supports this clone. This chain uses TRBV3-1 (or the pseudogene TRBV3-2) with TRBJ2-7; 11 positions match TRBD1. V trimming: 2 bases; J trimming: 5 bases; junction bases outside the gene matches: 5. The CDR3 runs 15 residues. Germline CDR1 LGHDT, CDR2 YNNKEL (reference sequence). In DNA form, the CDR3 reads TGTGCCAGCAGCCAACCCGGGACAGGGGGGGACGAGCAGTACTTC. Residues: CASSQPGTGGDEQYF.

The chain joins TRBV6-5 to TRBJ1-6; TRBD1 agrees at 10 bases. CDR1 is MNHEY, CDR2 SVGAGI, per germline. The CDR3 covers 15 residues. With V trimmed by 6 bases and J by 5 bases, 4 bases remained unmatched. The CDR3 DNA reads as TGTGCCAGCAGGGGAGGGACAGGGGATAATTCACCCCTCCACTTT. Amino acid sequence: CASRGGTGDNSPLHF.

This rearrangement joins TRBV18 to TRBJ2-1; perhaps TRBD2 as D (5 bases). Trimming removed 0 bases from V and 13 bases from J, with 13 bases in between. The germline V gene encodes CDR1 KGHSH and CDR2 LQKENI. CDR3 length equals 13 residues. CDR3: CASSPPTGMNQFF. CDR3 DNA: TGTGCCAGCTCACCACCCACGGGAATGAATCAGTTCTTC.

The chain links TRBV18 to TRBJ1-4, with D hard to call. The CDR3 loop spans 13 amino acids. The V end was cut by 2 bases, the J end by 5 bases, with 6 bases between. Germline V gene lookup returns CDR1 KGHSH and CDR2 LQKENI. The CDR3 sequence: CASSPIINEKLFF. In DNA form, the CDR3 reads TGTGCCAGCTCACCAATAATCAATGAAAAACTGTTTTTT.

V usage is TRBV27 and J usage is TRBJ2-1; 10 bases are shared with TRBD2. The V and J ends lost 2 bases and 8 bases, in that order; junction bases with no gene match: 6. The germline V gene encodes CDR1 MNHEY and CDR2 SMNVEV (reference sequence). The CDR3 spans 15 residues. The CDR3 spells CASSLKASGRYEQFF. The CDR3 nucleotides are TGTGCCAGCAGTTTAAAGGCTAGCGGGAGATATGAGCAGTTCTTC.

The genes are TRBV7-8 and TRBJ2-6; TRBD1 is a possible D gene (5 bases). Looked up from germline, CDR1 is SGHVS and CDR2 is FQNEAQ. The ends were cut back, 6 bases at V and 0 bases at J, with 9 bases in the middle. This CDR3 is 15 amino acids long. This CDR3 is CASSTTGSGANVLTF. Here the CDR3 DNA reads TGTGCCAGCAGTACAACAGGCTCTGGGGCCAACGTCCTGACTTTC.

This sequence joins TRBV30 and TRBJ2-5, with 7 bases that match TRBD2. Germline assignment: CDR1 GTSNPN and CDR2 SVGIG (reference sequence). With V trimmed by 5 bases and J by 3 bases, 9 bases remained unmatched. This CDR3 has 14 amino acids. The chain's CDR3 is CAWAGDRNEETQYF. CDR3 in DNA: TGTGCCTGGGCGGGGGACCGTAACGAAGAGACCCAGTACTTC.

The CDR3 is CASSYSGTSGQETQYF. The CDR3 DNA reads as TGTGCCAGCAGTTACTCCGGGACTAGCGGCCAAGAGACCCAGTACTTC. This chain links TRBV6-5 with TRBJ2-5, with 11 bases that match TRBD2. With V trimmed by 0 bases and J by 1 base, 1 base remained unmatched. CDR1 is MNHEY and CDR2 is SVGAGI in the germline V gene. CDR3 length: 16 residues.

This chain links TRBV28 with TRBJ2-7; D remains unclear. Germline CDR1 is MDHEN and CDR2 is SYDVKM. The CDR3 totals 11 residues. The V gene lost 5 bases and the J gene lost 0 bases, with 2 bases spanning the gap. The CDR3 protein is CASSHSYEQYF. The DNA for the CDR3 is TGTGCCAGCAGTCACTCCTACGAGCAGTACTTC.

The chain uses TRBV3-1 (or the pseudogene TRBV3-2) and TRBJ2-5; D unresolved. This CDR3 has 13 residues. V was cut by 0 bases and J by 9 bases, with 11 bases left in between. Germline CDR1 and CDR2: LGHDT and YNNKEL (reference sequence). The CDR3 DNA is TGTGCCAGCAGCCAAGAACCAGAATCGTCCCAGTACTTC. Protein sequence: CASSQEPESSQYF.

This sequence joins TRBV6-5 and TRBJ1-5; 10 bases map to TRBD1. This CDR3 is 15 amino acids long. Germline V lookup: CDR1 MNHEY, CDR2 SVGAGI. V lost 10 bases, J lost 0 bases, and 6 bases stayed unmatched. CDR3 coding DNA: TGTGCCACCTTCCGGGACAGGGGTAGCAATCAGCCCCAGCATTTT. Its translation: CATFRDRGSNQPQHF.

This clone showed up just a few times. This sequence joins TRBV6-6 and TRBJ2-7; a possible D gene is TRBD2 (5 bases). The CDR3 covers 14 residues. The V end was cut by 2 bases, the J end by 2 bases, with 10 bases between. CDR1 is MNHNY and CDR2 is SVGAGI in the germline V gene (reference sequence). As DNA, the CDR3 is TGTGCCAGCAGTTACGCTCAAGCGGCCTACGAGCAGTACTTC. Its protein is CASSYAQAAYEQYF.

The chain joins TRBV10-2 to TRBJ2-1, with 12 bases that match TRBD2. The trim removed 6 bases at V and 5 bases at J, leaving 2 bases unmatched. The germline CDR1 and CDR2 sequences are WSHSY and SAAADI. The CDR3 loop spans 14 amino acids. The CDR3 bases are TGCGCCAGCAGGCTAGCGGGGGGGGACAATGAGCAGTTCTTC. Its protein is CASRLAGGDNEQFF.